The 11 T cell receptor beta chains in this list originate from one sample, sequenced in a study of T-cell memory formation after mild COVID-19 (dated by TCRdb to the early 2020s). Preparation of the library involved 5' RACE. Sequencing relied on an Illumina NovaSeq 6000. The public sequencing data were trimmed at Q25 with fastp and processed into clonotypes with MiXCR by TCRdb, which kept only in-frame beta chains. Each entry merges the rows of one CDR3 protein and shows their most common DNA and genes. Present in this sample are about 430,000 distinct CDR3 sequences, about a sixth of which were seen just once. The top ten clones comprise 20% to 25% of the sample. The source material was PBMCs or a T cell subset sorted from them (not recorded which). The source is a man between 18 and 35 years old who had mild COVID-19 (a few samples of this study predate the infection). The sample titles of this study are shuffled in the database, so cell type and time point are left out; the donor was told from shared clones.

The chain joins TRBV6-2 or TRBV6-3 to TRBJ2-7, with TRBD1 matching 11 bases. CDR1 is MNHEY, CDR2 SVGEGT, per germline. V gave up 6 bases and J gave up 7 bases; unmatched junction bases: 11. This CDR3 is built from 15 residues. The DNA for the CDR3 is TGTGCCAGCAGCCCCACCGGGACAGGGGGTTTGGAGCAGTACGTC. As protein: CASSPTGTGGLEQYV.

A few counts support this clonotype. The chain uses TRBV5-6 and TRBJ2-7; a weak D match, TRBD1 (5 bases). With 2 bases removed from V and 4 bases from J, the gap between germline ends came to 7 bases. Germline V gives CDR1 SGHDT, CDR2 YYEEEE. The CDR3 length is 12 residues. The CDR3 region is CASSLQDYEQYV. Written as DNA, the CDR3 is TGTGCCAGCAGCTTACAGGATTACGAGCAGTACGTC.

This chain joins TRBV7-9 and TRBJ1-1, with 9 bases that match TRBD1. The CDR3 length is 16 residues. Germline CDR1 reads SEHNR; CDR2 reads FQNEAQ (reference sequence). V shed 1 base, J shed 7 bases, and the junction held 10 bases outside the gene matches. In nucleotides, the CDR3 is TGTGCCAGCAGCTTAGGGGACAGGGCCGTAGTCGATGAAGCTTTCTTT. Its translation: CASSLGDRAVVDEAFF.

V and J are TRBV7-9 and TRBJ1-2; D not resolved. Trimming shortened V by 5 bases and J by 8 bases, and 9 bases separated the two germline ends. Germline CDR1 and CDR2: SEHNR and FQNEAQ (reference sequence). The CDR3 contains 11 residues. The CDR3 protein is CASSRWEGYTF. The CDR3 nucleotides read TGTGCCAGCAGCCGTTGGGAGGGCTACACCTTC.

The rearrangement uses TRBV27 and TRBJ2-1, with TRBD1 matching over 8 bases. The V gene end was trimmed by 6 bases and the J gene end by 9 bases; junction bases not matched to a gene: 10. Looked up from germline, CDR1 is MNHEY and CDR2 is SMNVEV (reference sequence). CDR3 length: 14 amino acids. The CDR3 DNA reads TGTGCCAGCAGCCTCCAGGGGGCGGGTGGTGAGCAGTTCTTC. It encodes CASSLQGAGGEQFF.

In its sample, this clonotype was seen many times. V is TRBV18 and J is TRBJ2-3; 9 positions agree with TRBD2. The CDR3 covers 16 residues. Germline CDR1 is KGHSH and CDR2 is LQKENI. V lost 1 base and J lost 2; bases outside the gene matches: 4. The CDR3 sequence: CASSPLRGGSTDTQYF. CDR3 coding DNA: TGTGCCAGCTCACCACTGCGGGGGGGTTCCACAGATACGCAGTATTTT.

This clonotype appeared a few times. The rearrangement links TRBV5-5 to TRBJ2-5; the match to TRBD2 covers 11 bases. Looked up from germline, CDR1 is SGHKS and CDR2 is YYEKEE (reference sequence). With 4 bases clipped from V and 0 bases from J, the junction kept 8 bases outside the gene matches. The CDR3 loop spans 17 amino acids. The chain's CDR3 is CASSQGTSGFYQETQYF. In nucleotides, the CDR3 is TGTGCCAGCAGCCAGGGGACTAGCGGTTTCTACCAAGAGACCCAGTACTTC.

This rearrangement joins TRBV5-1 to TRBJ2-5; 11 bases fit TRBD2. From germline, CDR1 is SGHRS and CDR2 YFSETQ. The CDR3 runs to 16 residues. Losses at the gene ends were 4 bases for V and 5 bases for J; bases not matched to a gene: 10. CDR3 nucleotides: TGCGCCAGCAGCCTGTCGGCTAGCGGGGGGATGGAGACCCAGTACTTC. Translation: CASSLSASGGMETQYF.

This clonotype was counted many times. The chain links TRBV10-1 to TRBJ1-1; D is possibly TRBD1 (5 bases). Germline lookup yields CDR1 WNHNN and CDR2 SYGVQD (reference sequence). This CDR3 has 14 residues. The V end was cut by 5 bases, the J end by 7 bases, with 17 bases between. The CDR3 coding sequence is TGCGCCAGCAGTTCTGGGGCTTCAAGGAATGAAGCTTTCTTT. Translation: CASSSGASRNEAFF.

V gene TRBV20-1 combines with J gene TRBJ1-2; D ambiguous. Trimming removed 4 bases at V and 7 bases at J, with 19 bases between. This CDR3 is built from 14 residues. Germline V gene sequence: CDR1 DFQATT, CDR2 SNEGSKA (reference sequence). DNA of the CDR3: TGCAGTGCTAATATTCCAGGCCGCGTGAGTGGCTACACCTTC. Amino acid sequence: CSANIPGRVSGYTF.

In DNA form, the CDR3 reads TGTGCCAGCAGCTTAGCGACAGGGGTTACAGACATTCAGTACTTC. It specifies CASSLATGVTDIQYF. The chain has TRBV7-2 and TRBJ2-4; 8 nucleotides align to TRBD1. V was clipped by 0 bases and J by 8 bases; unmatched bases: 6. The V gene's germline CDR1 is SGHTA and CDR2 FQGNSA. The CDR3 totals 15 residues.